Described below is a single T cell receptor (beta chain) sequence and its context. This CDR3 is 16 amino acids long. V lost 1 base to trimming and J lost 2 bases; unmatched junction nucleotides: 2. The V gene's germline CDR1 is LGHDT and CDR2 YNNKEL (reference sequence). The source of the sample is a study of blood T cell repertoires in COVID-19. As for the study in general: Acute and convalescent COVID-19 specimens originated in the United States, Italy and Spain.

The Seattle site enrolled patients during active infection and followed them longitudinally. Original methodology: Quantification of nucleated cells was approximated via reference gene primer amplification. Sequencing was performed with immunoSEQ multiplex PCR; in TCRdb, only in-frame clones are kept and a portion is missing. That table is the source of V, J and clone size, and D and trimming were worked out from the DNA. The sample gives about 180,000 clones, approximately 78% of which show up once; 12% is in the top ten. This chain joins TRBV3-1 (or the pseudogene TRBV3-2) and TRBJ2-2; 9 positions match TRBD2. The receptor's source is a woman of 80 years or more with COVID-19, enrolled during active disease. The specimen sequenced was peripheral blood. The CDR3 DNA follows: TGTGCCAGCAGCCAAGTAGCGGGAGTAAACACCGGGGAGCTGTTTTTT. Amino acids: CASSQVAGVNTGELFF.